This is a list of T cell receptor beta chains from one sample in a study of cytomegalovirus exposure and HLA in healthy donors. Some clones are missing from TCRdb's copy, which holds only in-frame ones; the method was immunoSEQ multiplex PCR. This table holds about 200,000 clones, around 79% found once. Sequenced sample: PBMCs. Receptors originate from a girl aged 2 to 9 in good health and CMV-seronegative. The CDR3 runs from the conserved cysteine through the conserved F or W. D genes are given only for firm matches. Rows may omit the clone size; those that give it use once, few, many or a size class.

d_gene | j_gene | len | abundance | v_gene | CDR3aa | CDR3nt
. | TRBJ1-1 | 16 | . | TRBV11-2 | CASSFGPGHGDTEAFF | TGTGCCAGCAGCTTTGGCCCGGGACATGGAGACACTGAAGCTTTCTTT
. | TRBJ1-1 | 14 | . | TRBV6-4 | CASTPSSPGTEAFF | TGTGCCAGCACTCCCTCTAGTCCTGGCACTGAAGCTTTCTTT
. | TRBJ1-2 | 16 | . | TRBV11-3 | CASRPREGRTFGGYTF | TGTGCCAGCAGACCTCGGGAGGGGCGAACGTTCGGTGGCTACACCTTC
TRBD1 | TRBJ2-7 | 15 | . | TRBV15 | CATSETGTEGYEQYF | TGTGCCACCTCAGAGACAGGGACGGAAGGCTACGAGCAGTACTTC
TRBD2 | TRBJ2-7 | 14 | . | TRBV6-1 | CASSASGGVGEQYF | TGTGCCAGCAGTGCAAGCGGGGGGGTAGGAGAGCAGTACTTC
. | TRBJ1-6 | 16 | . | TRBV2 | CASSEAVDWLIHPLHF | TGTGCCAGCAGTGAAGCGGTCGACTGGTTAATTCACCCCCTCCACTTT
. | TRBJ2-5 | 14 | once | TRBV6-6 | CASSYSRGIETQYF | TGTGCCAGCAGTTACTCTCGGGGTATCGAGACCCAGTACTTC
. | TRBJ2-3 | 13 | . | TRBV19 | CASSTEGRDTQYF | TGTGCCAGTAGTACGGAGGGTAGGGATACGCAGTATTTT
. | TRBJ2-7 | 14 | . | TRBV10-1 | CASKGPGHPYEQYF | TGCGCCAGCAAAGGACCGGGACACCCCTACGAGCAGTACTTC
. | TRBJ1-6 | 15 | . | TRBV14 | CASSQVSSYNSPLHF | TGTGCCAGCAGCCAAGTGAGCTCCTATAATTCACCCCTCCACTTT
. | TRBJ2-7 | 12 | . | TRBV6-1 | CASSERGYEQYF | TGTGCCAGCAGTGAAAGGGGATACGAGCAGTACTTC
. | TRBJ2-7 | 16 | . | TRBV4-1 | CASSQDYGGFSYEQYF | TGCGCCAGCAGCCAAGATTATGGAGGGTTTTCCTACGAGCAGTACTTC
. | TRBJ2-5 | 16 | . | TRBV18 | CASSPVGPSLGETQYF | TGTGCCAGCTCACCGGTGGGGCCCTCCCTTGGGGAGACCCAGTACTTC
. | TRBJ1-2 | 14 | once | TRBV19 | CASSIEGGGYGYTF | TGTGCCAGTAGTATAGAGGGAGGGGGCTATGGCTACACCTTC
. | TRBJ1-1 | 13 | few | TRBV2 | CASIRGSGTEAFF | TGTGCCAGCATTAGAGGGAGCGGGACTGAAGCTTTCTTT
. | TRBJ2-3 | 16 | . | TRBV4-1 | CASSQDTGVHKDTQYF | TGCGCCAGCAGCCAAGATACCGGGGTTCATAAAGATACGCAGTATTTT
TRBD2 | TRBJ2-7 | 14 | . | TRBV10-3 | CAISAGLKTYEQYF | TGTGCCATCAGTGCGGGACTAAAGACCTACGAGCAGTACTTC
TRBD2 | TRBJ2-7 | 14 | . | TRBV5-4 | CASSLSGAAYEQYF | TGTGCCAGCAGCTTAAGCGGGGCCGCCTACGAGCAGTACTTC
. | TRBJ1-6 | 11 | . | TRBV6-1 | CAGGDNSPLHF | TGTGCCGGAGGGGACAATTCACCCCTCCACTTT
TRBD1 | TRBJ1-1 | 13 | . | TRBV10-3 | CAIKFRGETEAFF | TGTGCCATCAAGTTCAGGGGGGAGACTGAAGCTTTCTTT
TRBD1 | TRBJ1-1 | 17 | . | TRBV5-6 | CASSGDRRRGSNTEAFF | TGTGCCAGCAGCGGGGACAGAAGAAGAGGGTCCAATACTGAAGCTTTCTTT
TRBD1 | TRBJ1-5 | 16 | . | TRBV7-8 | CASSLGTTGATVPQHF | TGTGCCAGCAGCTTAGGGACGACAGGGGCTACAGTACCCCAGCATTTT
. | TRBJ1-2 | 14 | . | TRBV19 | CASSGDSGAYGYTF | TGTGCCAGTAGTGGCGACAGTGGCGCTTATGGCTACACCTTC
. | TRBJ2-3 | 15 | . | TRBV7-6 | CASSLLPSGTDTQYF | TGTGCCAGCAGCTTATTACCTAGCGGCACAGATACGCAGTATTTT
. | TRBJ2-7 | 16 | . | TRBV2 | CASSRNRGESSYEQYF | TGTGCCAGCAGTAGAAACCGGGGAGAAAGCTCCTACGAGCAGTACTTC
. | TRBJ2-2 | 14 | few | TRBV19 | CASSWSGPGGELFF | TGTGCCAGTAGTTGGTCCGGTCCTGGCGGGGAGCTGTTTTTT
. | TRBJ2-7 | 15 | once | TRBV4-1 | CASSQDPGLSYEQYF | TGCGCCAGCAGCCAAGATCCCGGACTTTCCTACGAGCAGTACTTC
TRBD2 | TRBJ2-7 | 19 | . | TRBV5-1 | CASSLERVHRAGASYEQYF | TGCGCCAGCAGCTTGGAGAGGGTACATCGGGCGGGAGCCTCCTACGAGCAGTACTTC
. | TRBJ1-3 | 11 | once | TRBV19 | CASSARNTIYF | TGTGCCAGTAGTGCGAGAAACACCATATATTTT
TRBD1 | TRBJ1-1 | 14 | . | TRBV5-1 | CASSLEGARAEAFF | TGCGCCAGCAGCTTGGAGGGGGCGAGGGCTGAAGCTTTCTTT
TRBD2 | TRBJ2-6 | 16 | . | TRBV4-2 | CASSQVGEGGANVLTF | TGTGCCAGCAGCCAGGTAGGGGAGGGTGGGGCCAACGTCCTGACTTTC
. | TRBJ1-5 | 14 | few | TRBV30 | CAWSAQGLNQPQHF | TGTGCCTGGAGTGCCCAGGGGCTCAATCAGCCCCAGCATTTT
TRBD1 | TRBJ1-2 | 15 | . | TRBV6-5 | CASSREDRANYGYTF | TGTGCCAGCAGTCGAGAGGACAGGGCCAACTATGGCTACACCTTC
. | TRBJ2-5 | 17 | . | TRBV11-2 | CASSIPPPSYGQETQYF | TGTGCCAGCAGCATACCACCCCCTAGCTACGGACAAGAGACCCAGTACTTC
. | TRBJ2-7 | 14 | . | TRBV5-1 | CASSSGDILYEQYF | TGCGCCAGCAGCTCCGGGGACATTCTCTACGAGCAGTACTTC
TRBD1 | TRBJ2-5 | 15 | . | TRBV5-6 | CASSLTTGFLKTQYF | TGTGCCAGCAGCCTAACGACAGGGTTTCTGAAGACCCAGTACTTC
TRBD2 | TRBJ2-1 | 15 | . | TRBV5-4 | CASSSGTSGGNEQFF | TGTGCCAGCAGCTCCGGGACTAGCGGGGGGAATGAGCAGTTCTTC
. | TRBJ1-1 | 11 | . | TRBV10-2 | CASWKDREAFF | TGCGCCAGCTGGAAAGACAGGGAAGCTTTCTTT
. | TRBJ2-7 | 14 | . | TRBV6-5 | CASSKALKAYEQYF | TGTGCCAGCAGTAAAGCGCTCAAGGCCTACGAGCAGTACTTC
. | TRBJ1-4 | 14 | . | TRBV5-1 | CASSLSPENEKLFF | TGCGCCAGCAGCTTGTCGCCGGAGAATGAAAAACTGTTTTTT
TRBD1 | TRBJ2-1 | 15 | . | TRBV5-1 | CASSLSERQGERQFF | TGCGCCAGCAGCTTGTCTGAAAGACAGGGGGAAAGGCAGTTCTTC
. | TRBJ2-1 | 15 | . | TRBV2 | CASSPPLTYYNEQFF | TGTGCCAGCAGTCCCCCCTTAACCTACTACAATGAGCAGTTCTTC
. | TRBJ2-2 | 12 | once | TRBV6-5 | CASSYNFGELFF | TGTGCCAGCAGTTATAACTTCGGGGAGCTGTTTTTT
TRBD2 | TRBJ2-1 | 18 | . | TRBV7-9 | CASSSGRLAGETYNEQFF | TGTGCCAGCAGCTCCGGGAGACTAGCGGGAGAAACCTACAATGAGCAGTTCTTC
TRBD1 | TRBJ1-2 | 14 | once | TRBV5-1 | CASSVTGRSYGYTF | TGCGCCAGCAGCGTGACAGGGAGGAGCTATGGCTACACCTTC
TRBD2 | TRBJ2-1 | 12 | . | TRBV2 | CASSSSGRREIF | TGTGCCAGCAGCTCTAGCGGGAGACGGGAGATCTTC
. | TRBJ2-7 | 15 | few | TRBV5-6 | CASSPRQGKRWEQYF | TGTGCCAGCAGCCCCAGGCAGGGTAAACGATGGGAGCAGTACTTC
TRBD1 | TRBJ2-3 | 16 | . | TRBV27 | CASSLLVGTATDTQYF | TGTGCCAGCAGTTTATTGGTCGGGACAGCCACAGATACGCAGTATTTT